The source of this TCR beta chain is a study of T cells in Graves' hyperthyroidism and ophthalmopathy. The study, taken as a whole, reports: Most expanded thyroid clonotypes above 0.001 recurred in blood.

A few counts support this clonotype. Its specificity is not known. The source material, RNA transcripts, was used to amplify TCR beta CDR3 regions. HTBI primers drove first-round RT-PCR of the TCR CDR3. From the multiplex PCR reads, TCRdb called clonotypes with MiXCR, one entry per CDR3 protein. Here the sample spans roughly 180,000 distinct CDR3 sequences, just under 9.5% being singletons. The sequence came from a woman aged 18-29 years with Graves' hyperthyroidism that later progressed to Graves' ophthalmopathy. The sample taken for sequencing was blood.

The CDR3 here is CASNLGGDGETQYF. The DNA of the CDR3 is TGCGCCAGCAACCTAGGGGGGGACGGTGAGACCCAGTACTTC. The chain has TRBV5-1 and TRBJ2-5, with a possible D match to TRBD2 (7 bases). The CDR3 has 14 amino acids. Germline loops: CDR1 SGHRS, CDR2 YFSETQ. Trimming left V 6 bases short and J 5 bases short, with 17 bases between.